The 21 T cell receptor beta chains presented below share a single source sample, sequenced in a study of blood T cell repertoires in COVID-19. The data were produced by immunoSEQ multiplex PCR, yet TCRdb's version contains in-frame clones alone and is incomplete. This repertoire shows about 120,000 clones, approximately 90% found once; its top ten account for over 15%. Material for sequencing was peripheral blood. The receptors stem from a human donor with acute or convalescent COVID-19. The donor label of this sample is uncertain.

The V call is TRBV28, the J call TRBJ1-5; TRBD1 matches 7 bases. The CDR3 contains 14 residues. The germline V gene encodes CDR1 MDHEN and CDR2 SYDVKM. With V trimmed by 6 bases and J by 5 bases, 7 bases remained unmatched. Written as DNA, the CDR3 is TGTGCCAGCAGACCAGGGGGTTTTTATCAGCCCCAGCATTTT. Protein sequence: CASRPGGFYQPQHF.

This rearrangement joins TRBV5-1 to TRBJ2-1, with 9 positions matching TRBD2. This CDR3 is 16 amino acids long. The V gene end was trimmed by 2 bases and the J gene end by 4 bases; junction bases not matched to a gene: 7. Per the germline V gene, CDR1 is SGHRS and CDR2 is YFSETQ. The CDR3 coding sequence is TGCGCCAGCAGCTTACCGACTAGCGGAGATTACAATGAGCAGTTCTTC. Translation gives CASSLPTSGDYNEQFF.

The chain carries TRBV10-3 and TRBJ1-2; tentative D call: TRBD1 (5 bases). CDR1 and CDR2 from the germline V gene are ENHRY and SYGVKD. Between the trimmed V and J ends, which lost 2 bases and 1 base, there was a span of 11 bases. This CDR3 is built from 15 residues. As DNA, the CDR3 is TGTGCCATCAGTGAGCGCCAGGGCGGTAACTATGGCTACACCTTC. Its translation: CAISERQGGNYGYTF.

CDR3 sequence reads: CASSTRGGYGYTF. DNA for the CDR3: TGTGCCAGCAGCACCCGGGGGGGCTATGGCTACACCTTC. The gene calls are TRBV9 and TRBJ1-2, with D perhaps TRBD1 (5 bases). Germline V gives CDR1 SGDLS, CDR2 YYNGEE. This CDR3 contains 13 residues. With 4 bases removed from V and 4 bases from J, the gap between germline ends came to 11 bases.

The chain combines TRBV28 with TRBJ2-1; no clear D. Germline V gives CDR1 MDHEN, CDR2 SYDVKM. The CDR3 has 11 amino acids. Trimming pared 6 bases from V and 3 bases from J, leaving 3 bases between. In DNA form, the CDR3 reads TGTGCCAGCAGCCGCTACAATGAGCAGTTCTTC. Amino acids: CASSRYNEQFF.

CDR3 sequence: CASSQTGNYGYTF. The CDR3 nucleotides are TGTGCCAGCAGCCAGACAGGGAACTATGGCTACACCTTC. V usage is TRBV28 and J usage is TRBJ1-2; 7 positions agree with TRBD1. Germline V gene lookup returns CDR1 MDHEN and CDR2 SYDVKM. CDR3 length equals 13 residues. V dropped 6 bases and J dropped 2; count of bases not matched to a gene: 3.

The chain has TRBV5-1 and TRBJ1-1; 7 bases line up with TRBD1. V gave up 4 bases and J gave up 1 base; unmatched junction bases: 4. The CDR3 extends over 14 amino acids. Germline values: CDR1 SGHRS, CDR2 YFSETQ. This CDR3 is CASSPWTGNTEAFF. The CDR3 DNA follows: TGCGCCAGCAGCCCCTGGACAGGGAACACTGAAGCTTTCTTT.

The chain carries TRBV6-6 and TRBJ1-4; 7 nucleotides align to TRBD1. Germline CDR1 is MNHNY and CDR2 is SVGAGI (reference sequence). The CDR3 totals 17 residues. Trimming took 5 bases from V and 3 from J; bases not matched to a gene: 12. The CDR3 sequence is CASSPKQGPRANEKLFF. Here the CDR3 DNA reads TGTGCCAGCAGTCCGAAACAGGGGCCGCGGGCTAATGAAAAACTGTTTTTT.

The V and J genes are TRBV19 and TRBJ1-4; TRBD1 aligns across 8 bases. With 6 bases clipped from V and 0 bases from J, the junction kept 3 bases outside the gene matches. Germline V gene sequence: CDR1 LNHDA, CDR2 SQIVND (reference sequence). The CDR3 has 15 residues. In DNA form, the CDR3 reads TGTGCCAGTAGAGGACAGGGTGCAACTAATGAAAAACTGTTTTTT. It codes for CASRGQGATNEKLFF.

The chain carries TRBV3-1 (or the pseudogene TRBV3-2) and TRBJ2-2; TRBD2 matches 12 bases. Unmatched junction bases numbered 5, after V lost 2 bases and J lost 4 bases. This CDR3 has 17 residues. Per the germline V gene, CDR1 is LGHDT and CDR2 is YNNKEL (reference sequence). CDR3: CASSQLAGGRSTGELFF. The CDR3, as DNA: TGTGCCAGCAGCCAACTAGCGGGGGGGCGTAGCACCGGGGAGCTGTTTTTT.

The gene calls are TRBV3-1 (or the pseudogene TRBV3-2) and TRBJ2-1; TRBD2 matches at 8 bases. The trim removed 1 base at V and 7 bases at J, leaving 12 bases unmatched. Germline CDR1 LGHDT, CDR2 YNNKEL (reference sequence). The CDR3 sequence is 17 residues long. CDR3 amino acids: CASSQARNDGGGNEQFF. CDR3 bases: TGTGCCAGCAGCCAAGCGAGGAATGACGGGGGGGGTAATGAGCAGTTCTTC.

J is TRBJ2-7 and V is TRBV7-9, with 9 bases aligning to TRBD1. In germline, CDR1 is SEHNR, CDR2 FQNEAQ (reference sequence). The trim removed 6 bases at V and 6 bases at J, leaving 3 bases unmatched. The CDR3 runs 12 residues. CDR3 in amino acids: CASRGQGGEQYF. DNA of the CDR3: TGTGCCAGCAGGGGACAGGGAGGCGAGCAGTACTTC. Full variable domain (rest looked up from reference TRBV7-9 and TRBJ2-7): DTGVSQNPRHKITKRGQNVTFRCDPISEHNRLYWYRQTLGQGPEFLTYFQNEAQLEKSRLLSDRFSAERPKGSFSTLEIQRTEQGDSAMYLCASRGQGGEQYFGPGTRLTVT.

This clone was counted at least ten times. The chain employs TRBV19 and TRBJ1-2; maybe TRBD1 (5 bases). CDR3 length: 15 amino acids. V shed 6 bases and J shed 4 bases, with 18 bases lying between them. CDR1 and CDR2 from the germline V gene are LNHDA and SQIVND (reference sequence). CDR3 protein: CASRIWGSSPYGYTF. The CDR3 nucleotides read TGTGCCAGTAGGATATGGGGCTCCTCCCCCTATGGCTACACCTTC.

This clone was seen a single time. The V gene is TRBV27, the J gene TRBJ1-2; unclear D gene. The ends were cut back, 4 bases at V and 1 base at J, with 25 bases in the middle. The CDR3 is 19 residues long. Germline CDR1 is MNHEY and CDR2 is SMNVEV (reference sequence). DNA for the CDR3: TGTGCCAGCAGTTCGACCACGATGTCCCCCAGACAACTTAACTATGGCTACACCTTC. Amino acids: CASSSTTMSPRQLNYGYTF.

The genes are TRBV7-8 and TRBJ1-6; a weak D match, TRBD1 (6 bases). There are 19 residues in the CDR3. V was shortened by 2 bases and J by 7 bases, with 24 bases between the two germline ends. Germline lookup yields CDR1 SGHVS and CDR2 FQNEAQ. For the CDR3, the DNA is TGTGCCAGCAGCTTACCCCCCGGGACACGGGGACGTTGGAATTCACCCCTCCACTTT. Its translation is CASSLPPGTRGRWNSPLHF.

CDR3 sequence reads: CASRETGNTEAFF. The CDR3 bases are TGTGCCAGCAGGGAAACAGGGAACACTGAAGCTTTCTTT. The chain recombines TRBV6-6 with TRBJ1-1, with a tentative D call TRBD1 (5 bases). The CDR3 spans 13 residues. CDR1 and CDR2 from the germline V gene are MNHNY and SVGAGI (reference sequence). Trimming took 6 bases from V and 1 from J, leaving 9 bases between them.

The rearrangement uses TRBV7-9 and TRBJ1-3; 8 nucleotides align to TRBD1. After removal of 5 bases from V and 7 bases from J, the junction contained 7 bases not matched to a gene. CDR3 length equals 14 residues. Looked up from germline, CDR1 is SEHNR and CDR2 is FQNEAQ (reference sequence). The chain's CDR3 is CASSRTGLLNTIYF. The CDR3 DNA sequence: TGTGCCAGCAGCCGGACAGGGTTGTTGAACACCATATATTTT. Supplemented by reference TRBV7-9 and TRBJ1-3, the full variable domain reads DTGVSQNPRHKITKRGQNVTFRCDPISEHNRLYWYRQTLGQGPEFLTYFQNEAQLEKSRLLSDRFSAERPKGSFSTLEIQRTEQGDSAMYLCASSRTGLLNTIYFGEGSWLTVV.

There are a few counts of this clone. The V call is TRBV6-2 or TRBV6-3, the J call TRBJ2-5; D gene uncertain. Germline assignment: CDR1 MNHEY and CDR2 SVGEGT. The ends were cut back, 4 bases at V and 2 bases at J, with 2 bases in the middle. This CDR3 has 11 amino acids. CDR3 residues: CASSSQETQYF. CDR3 DNA: TGTGCCAGCAGTTCTCAAGAGACCCAGTACTTC.

The chain has TRBV11-3 and TRBJ2-3, with D unclear. The ends were cut back, 1 base at V and 2 bases at J, with 7 bases in the middle. This CDR3 has 14 residues. The germline gives CDR1 SGHNT, CDR2 YENEEA. The CDR3 here is CASSLAGVTDTQYF. The CDR3 region has the DNA TGTGCCAGCAGCTTAGCTGGAGTCACAGATACGCAGTATTTT.

The J gene is TRBJ1-2, the V gene TRBV5-4; weak D call: TRBD1 (6 bases). CDR1 SGHNT and CDR2 YYREEE come from the germline V gene (reference sequence). Trimming took off 2 bases at V and 2 bases at J, with 10 bases between the two ends. The CDR3 loop spans 14 amino acids. Here the CDR3 reads CASSLTGINYGYTF. In DNA form, the CDR3 reads TGTGCCAGCAGCTTAACAGGGATAAACTATGGCTACACCTTC.

This clone showed up just once. The CDR3 region is CSASWLAVNEQFF. CDR3 in DNA: TGCAGTGCTAGTTGGCTAGCCGTCAATGAGCAGTTCTTC. The V and J genes are TRBV20-1 and TRBJ2-1, with D perhaps matching TRBD2 (5 bases). Germline assignment: CDR1 DFQATT and CDR2 SNEGSKA (reference sequence). This CDR3 is built from 13 residues. The V gene lost 3 bases and the J gene lost 6 bases, with 12 bases spanning the gap.